This T cell receptor beta chain is from a study of blood T cell repertoires in COVID-19. Whole-study context: PBMCs, B-cell-depleted T cells, or T cells provided the cDNA or gDNA that made up the material.

The V end was cut by 4 bases, the J end by 0 bases, with 12 bases between. This CDR3 region has 15 residues. CDR1 and CDR2 (germline): LGHNA, YSLEER. As handled by the study authors: Estimation of nucleated cell counts was performed using reference gene primer amplification. Assay: immunoSEQ multiplex PCR; the TCRdb copy retains only in-frame clones and omits some. V and J calls and clone size come straight from that table; D and trimming were deduced from the DNA. Among about 170,000 clones listed, 88% were seen once. The clonotype was recovered from a man aged 45-60 years who had recovered from COVID-19. V is TRBV4-3 and J is TRBJ1-1, with D perhaps matching TRBD1 (5 bases). Sequencing was performed on peripheral blood. The CDR3 nucleotides read TGCGCCAGCAGCCCGGGACTCCTTATGAACACTGAAGCTTTCTTT. The encoded protein is CASSPGLLMNTEAFF.